One and the same sample provided the 20 T cell receptor beta chains below, sequenced in a study of blood T cell repertoires in COVID-19. Libraries were prepared by immunoSEQ multiplex PCR; TCRdb keeps only in-frame clonotypes and omits some of them. The table lists about 73,000 clones, roughly nine tenths of them singletons, with about 9.2% in the top ten. What was sequenced was peripheral blood. These receptors all stem from a man of 80 years or more with acute or convalescent COVID-19.

The count of this clone is one. V is TRBV5-1 and J is TRBJ1-2; D not resolved. The germline V gene encodes CDR1 SGHRS and CDR2 YFSETQ. This CDR3 is built from 14 residues. The germline V and J ends were trimmed by 4 bases and 0 bases, with 10 bases remaining between them. The CDR3 bases are TGCGCCAGCAGCGTAGCGGGATCTAACTATGGCTACACCTTC. It encodes CASSVAGSNYGYTF.

The sample holds one count of this clone. The V gene is TRBV5-6, the J gene TRBJ1-5, with D tentatively TRBD1 (5 bases). The CDR3 consists of 14 residues. The V end was cut by 4 bases, the J end by 8 bases, with 16 bases between. Germline CDR1 and CDR2: SGHDT and YYEEEE. The CDR3 loop is CASSTAGRMEPQHF. The CDR3 coding sequence is TGTGCCAGCAGCACCGCGGGACGTATGGAGCCCCAGCATTTT.

The chain is built from TRBV2 and TRBJ2-7; the match to TRBD1 covers 10 bases. CDR3 length equals 14 residues. V lost 7 bases and J lost 6; bases outside the gene matches: 9. Germline V gives CDR1 SNHLY, CDR2 FYNNEI. The DNA of the CDR3 is TGTGCCAGCATCCCCGACAGGGGGCAGGGCGAGCAGTACTTC. Translated, it gives CASIPDRGQGEQYF.

The sample holds one count of this clone. Other DNA variants within this sample encode the same CDR3. This chain uses TRBV3-1 (or the pseudogene TRBV3-2) with TRBJ1-1; weak D call: TRBD1 (5 bases). Germline V gene sequence: CDR1 LGHDT, CDR2 YNNKEL (reference sequence). V was cut by 1 base and J by 4 bases, with 10 bases left in between. The CDR3 runs to 14 residues. CDR3 bases: TGTGCCAGCAGCCAAGCAGGGTTCGGCACTGAAGCTTTCTTT. Encoded protein: CASSQAGFGTEAFF.

V gene TRBV5-1 combines with J gene TRBJ1-6; D remains ambiguous. CDR1 and CDR2 (germline): SGHRS, YFSETQ. Trimming cost V 4 bases and J 1 base, with 6 bases left between them. This CDR3 contains 14 residues. This chain's CDR3 is CASSPGSYNSPLHF. CDR3 in DNA: TGCGCCAGCAGCCCGGGTTCCTATAATTCACCCCTCCACTTT.

This clone was found once. This chain uses TRBV14 with TRBJ2-1, with D perhaps matching TRBD2 (5 bases). This CDR3 is 13 amino acids long. Germline loops: CDR1 SGHDN, CDR2 FVKESK. V lost 4 bases and J lost 5, with 9 bases in between. CDR3 nucleotides: TGTGCCAGCAGCCCCGGACTCAACAATGAGCAGTTCTTC. Its translation is CASSPGLNNEQFF.

The J gene is TRBJ2-1, the V gene TRBV28, with TRBD1 matching over 10 bases. V dropped 4 bases and J dropped 0; count of bases not matched to a gene: 3. Germline assignment: CDR1 MDHEN and CDR2 SYDVKM. This CDR3 comprises 16 residues. The CDR3 spells CASSSGQGRSYNEQFF. Here the CDR3 DNA reads TGTGCCAGCAGTTCGGGACAGGGGCGCTCCTACAATGAGCAGTTCTTC.

The chain employs TRBV10-3 and TRBJ2-2, with 8 nucleotides matching TRBD2. Germline CDR1 and CDR2: ENHRY and SYGVKD. This CDR3 spans 17 amino acids. The V gene end was trimmed by 4 bases and the J gene end by 0 bases; junction bases not matched to a gene: 7. The CDR3 DNA reads TGTGCCATCAGTGGCCAGGCGGGAGGAACGAACACCGGGGAGCTGTTTTTT. Protein sequence: CAISGQAGGTNTGELFF.

The J gene is TRBJ2-3, the V gene TRBV5-1; TRBD2 matches at 7 bases. V lost 0 bases and J lost 4; bases outside the gene matches: 8. CDR3 length: 16 residues. Per germline, CDR1 SGHRS and CDR2 YFSETQ. In nucleotides, the CDR3 is TGCGCCAGCAGCTTGGACGGGACCCGGGGGGCAGATACGCAGTATTTT. This gives the protein CASSLDGTRGADTQYF.

CDR3: CASRDRGQGDNSPLHF. CDR3 coding DNA: TGTGCCAGCAGGGACAGGGGGCAAGGGGATAATTCACCCCTCCACTTT. The chain recombines TRBV5-4 with TRBJ1-6, with TRBD1 identical over 11 bases. This CDR3 region has 16 residues. After removal of 5 bases from V and 5 bases from J, the junction contained 6 bases not matched to a gene. CDR1 and CDR2 (germline): SGHNT, YYREEE (reference sequence). Combining the CDR3 with reference TRBV5-4 and TRBJ1-6 gives the whole variable domain ETGVTQSPTHLIKTRGQQVTLRCSSQSGHNTVSWYQQALGQGPQFIFQYYREEENGRGNFPPRFSGLQFPNYSSELNVNALELDDSALYLCASRDRGQGDNSPLHFGNGTRLTVT.

V is TRBV19 and J is TRBJ2-6; D perhaps matches TRBD2 (6 bases). CDR3 length: 18 residues. V was cut by 2 bases and J by 0 bases, with 14 bases left in between. Germline V gene data show CDR1 as LNHDA and CDR2 as SQIVND (reference sequence). CDR3 sequence reads: CASSIYPGAGSGANVLTF. The CDR3 nucleotides read TGTGCCAGTAGTATATACCCCGGAGCGGGCTCTGGGGCCAACGTCCTGACTTTC.

Here the CDR3 reads CASSFLAGYNEQFF. The CDR3 region has the DNA TGCGCCAGCAGCTTTCTAGCGGGGTACAATGAGCAGTTCTTC. The chain carries TRBV5-1 and TRBJ2-1, with 9 bases aligning to TRBD2. CDR1 and CDR2 (germline): SGHRS, YFSETQ. V lost 2 bases to trimming and J lost 4 bases; unmatched junction nucleotides: 1. This CDR3 spans 14 amino acids.

This clone was counted a single time. The CDR3 coding sequence is TGTGCCAGCAGCTTGGGAGGGGACATGAACACTGAAGCTTTCTTT. Protein product: CASSLGGDMNTEAFF. This sequence joins TRBV5-4 and TRBJ1-1; D might be TRBD1 (6 bases). Germline V gene sequence: CDR1 SGHNT, CDR2 YYREEE (reference sequence). Trimming pared 0 bases from V and 0 bases from J, leaving 9 bases between. The CDR3 spans 15 residues. The full variable domain, rest sourced from reference TRBV5-4 and TRBJ1-1, is ETGVTQSPTHLIKTRGQQVTLRCSSQSGHNTVSWYQQALGQGPQFIFQYYREEENGRGNFPPRFSGLQFPNYSSELNVNALELDDSALYLCASSLGGDMNTEAFFGQGTRLTVV.

This chain connects TRBV5-1 to TRBJ2-3; D is perhaps TRBD1 (6 bases). Germline V gene data show CDR1 as SGHRS and CDR2 as YFSETQ. V was shortened by 4 bases and J by 5 bases, with 14 bases between the two germline ends. The CDR3 has 14 residues. CDR3 protein: CASSAGQPVDTQYF. In nucleotides, the CDR3 is TGCGCCAGCAGCGCCGGACAGCCAGTAGATACGCAGTATTTT.

CDR3 loop: CAISRQGDHGYTF. CDR3 nucleotide sequence: TGTGCCATCAGCAGACAGGGTGATCACGGCTACACCTTC. The genes are TRBV10-3 and TRBJ1-2; 7 bases fit TRBD1. This CDR3 spans 13 amino acids. CDR1 is ENHRY, CDR2 SYGVKD, per germline. The V gene end was trimmed by 6 bases and the J gene end by 8 bases; junction bases not matched to a gene: 9.

This clone was found once. The rearrangement joins TRBV18 to TRBJ2-5, with 7 bases aligning to TRBD2. The CDR3 has 16 amino acids. Germline V CDR1 and CDR2: KGHSH, LQKENI. The V segment lost 2 bases and the J segment 1 base; nucleotides outside the gene matches: 7. CDR3 DNA sequence: TGTGCCAGCTCACCATATTCATCGGGGGGCCAAGAGACCCAGTACTTC. It encodes CASSPYSSGGQETQYF.

The V and J genes are TRBV12-3 or TRBV12-4 and TRBJ1-4; no clear D. There are 11 residues in the CDR3. The germline V and J ends were trimmed by 6 bases and 8 bases, with 7 bases remaining between them. The CDR3 sequence is CASSPGEKLFF. Written as DNA, the CDR3 is TGTGCCAGCAGCCCGGGGGAAAAACTGTTTTTT.

This chain joins TRBV7-9 and TRBJ1-4; a weak D match, TRBD1 (6 bases). The CDR3 extends over 14 amino acids. V was trimmed by 6 bases and J by 8 bases, leaving 16 bases between them. Germline V gene lookup returns CDR1 SEHNR and CDR2 FQNEAQ (reference sequence). The CDR3 region has the DNA TGTGCCAGCAGTCACGACAGGCCGGCGGAAAAACTGTTTTTT. Amino acids: CASSHDRPAEKLFF.

CDR3: CASSPEDRGYEQYF. The CDR3 DNA sequence: TGTGCCAGCAGCCCCGAGGACAGGGGATACGAGCAGTACTTC. The chain links TRBV9 to TRBJ2-7; 9 bases map to TRBD1. The CDR3 totals 14 residues. The V gene end was trimmed by 4 bases and the J gene end by 4 bases; junction bases not matched to a gene: 6. Germline V gene sequence: CDR1 SGDLS, CDR2 YYNGEE.

The chain recombines TRBV6-5 with TRBJ2-7; D is ambiguous. V was cut by 2 bases and J by 6 bases, with 14 bases left in between. Germline CDR1 and CDR2: MNHEY and SVGAGI. The CDR3 runs to 14 residues. The CDR3: CASSYSDTALEQYF. The CDR3 DNA is TGTGCCAGCAGTTACAGTGACACGGCCCTCGAGCAGTACTTC.